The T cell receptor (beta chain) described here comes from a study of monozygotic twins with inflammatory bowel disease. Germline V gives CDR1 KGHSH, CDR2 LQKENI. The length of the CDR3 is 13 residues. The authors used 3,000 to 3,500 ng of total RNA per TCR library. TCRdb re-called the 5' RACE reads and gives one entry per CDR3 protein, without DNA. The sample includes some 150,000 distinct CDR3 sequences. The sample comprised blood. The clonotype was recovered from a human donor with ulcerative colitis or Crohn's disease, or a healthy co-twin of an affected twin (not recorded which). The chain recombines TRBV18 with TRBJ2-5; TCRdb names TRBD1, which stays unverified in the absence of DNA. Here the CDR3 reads CASSPTGEETQYF.